Sequencing of this T cell receptor (beta chain) was carried out in a study of blood T cells in healthy people across ages. Concerning this clonotype itself: The antigen is undetermined.

CDR1 and CDR2 (germline): SGDLS, YYNGEE. V dropped 7 bases and J dropped 2 bases, with 16 bases sitting between them. The CDR3 spans 16 residues. General study points: CMV status of donors was not determined, possibly confounding expanded clonotype changes.

Donation came from healthy Caucasian individuals in Russia who were aged about 6 to 100. Alongside a J-beta primer mix, a sample-barcoded 5' primer served in a second PCR lasting roughly 6 to 12 cycles. Each of the cDNA molecules was tagged by a template-switch adaptor with 12 random nucleotides. One entry per CDR3 protein results from TCRdb running MiXCR on the 5' RACE reads. Here the sample spans about 510,000 distinct CDR3 sequences, about 28% being singletons. This sample also appeared in a second study, on T cells of mothers and their children.

The chain employs TRBV9 and TRBJ2-6; the D is unclear. Sequences were obtained from blood. The sequence was obtained from a boy aged 2 to 9 in good health. In nucleotides, the CDR3 is TGTGCCAGCGCCGGAGATCCAAGTGCTGGGGCCAACGTCCTGACTTTC. It encodes CASAGDPSAGANVLTF.